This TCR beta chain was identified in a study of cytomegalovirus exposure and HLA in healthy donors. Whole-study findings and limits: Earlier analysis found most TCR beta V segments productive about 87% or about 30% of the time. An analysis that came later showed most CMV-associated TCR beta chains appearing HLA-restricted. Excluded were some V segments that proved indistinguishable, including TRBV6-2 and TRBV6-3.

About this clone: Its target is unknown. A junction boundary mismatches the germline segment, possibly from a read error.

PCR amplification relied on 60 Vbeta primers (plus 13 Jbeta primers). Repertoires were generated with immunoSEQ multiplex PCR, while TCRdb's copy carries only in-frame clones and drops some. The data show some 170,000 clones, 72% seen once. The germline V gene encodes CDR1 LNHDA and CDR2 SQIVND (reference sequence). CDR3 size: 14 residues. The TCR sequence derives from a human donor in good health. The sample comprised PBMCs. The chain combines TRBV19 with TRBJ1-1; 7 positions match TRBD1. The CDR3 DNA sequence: TGTGCCAGTAGCATAGGACAGGATAGCACTGAAGCTTTCTTT. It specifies CASSIGQDSTEAFF.